This T cell receptor (beta chain) was identified during a study of blood T cell repertoires in COVID-19. The overall study: COVID-19 samples from acute and convalescent phases originated in the United States, Italy and Spain.

The authors' processing: Amplification with reference gene primers provided the estimates of nucleated cell counts. Some clones are missing from TCRdb's copy, which holds only in-frame ones; the method was immunoSEQ multiplex PCR. V and J calls and clone size are given by that table; D and trimming were obtained from the DNA. The data hold 80,000 or so clones, with over 85% observed a single time. CDR3 size: 14 residues. Germline V gene lookup returns CDR1 SEHNR and CDR2 FQNEAQ (reference sequence). V shed 5 bases and J 4 bases; nucleotides not matched to a gene: 7. The sample was peripheral blood. The clonotype originates from a man aged 45 to 65 with acute or convalescent COVID-19. The chain links TRBV7-9 to TRBJ1-1, with 7 bases identical to TRBD1. CDR3 sequence: CASSVGTAGTEAFF. The CDR3 nucleotides read TGTGCCAGCAGCGTCGGGACAGCCGGCACTGAAGCTTTCTTT.